This T cell receptor (beta chain) was observed in a study of T-cell reconstitution after alpha-beta-depleted transplantation in children. Note on this clonotype: Its target is not known.

This sample's TCRbeta library carried unique molecular identifier barcodes. TCRdb itself ran the PCR reads through MiXCR, one entry per CDR3 protein. The sample has about 540,000 distinct CDR3 sequences; 27% are singletons. The V end was cut by 2 bases, the J end by 4 bases, with 9 bases between. The CDR3 totals 14 residues. From germline, CDR1 is MNHEY and CDR2 SMNVEV (reference sequence). Study conclusions and caveats: Expanded graft clones numbering several hundred reportedly gave rise to alpha-beta T cells about two months after transplant. Hyperexpanded clones declined; after one year, newly produced T cells mostly supplied diversity. The origin of high day-60 TCRbeta diversity in some patients lay in surviving recipient T cells and thymic progenitors.

The source of this sequence is a boy younger than two with Wiskott-Aldrich syndrome, due to receive a stem cell transplant. This material consisted of PBMCs, taken before TCRalphabeta/CD19-depleted stem cell transplant. The chain employs TRBV27 and TRBJ2-1; D not resolved. Written as DNA, the CDR3 is TGTGCCAGCAGTTTAGGAAACGGATACAATGAGCAGTTCTTC. Its translation: CASSLGNGYNEQFF.